This T cell receptor beta chain was documented in a study of lymphopenia after photon versus proton radiotherapy. Study-wide results and limits: After the lymphocyte nadir, photon-treated repertoires showed oligoclonal expansion, especially of CD8+ Temra cells. Better survival with proton therapy was suggested as possible, not demonstrated. Proton therapy kept repertoires fairly stable, unlike photons, which gained effector/memory cells. In patients who died, overall survival fell as post-nadir TCR diversity dropped more.

This CDR3 region has 14 residues. Trimming removed 4 bases from V and 6 bases from J, with 14 bases in between. CDR1 is SGHRS, CDR2 YFSETQ, per germline. This clone has only a few counts. As yet, its antigen is unknown. The data were produced by immunoSEQ multiplex PCR, yet TCRdb's version contains in-frame clones alone and is incomplete. Among more than 50,000 clones listed, around 83% were seen once. Sequencing was performed on peripheral blood, taken from a patient treated with photon-based radiotherapy. This chain links TRBV5-1 with TRBJ2-1; D is possibly TRBD2 (6 bases). The clonotype was recovered from a man aged 50 or older with gastric cancer. The CDR3 DNA reads as TGCGCCAGCAGCCTGGGACTCGTCCCCAATGAGCAGTTCTTC. Its protein product is CASSLGLVPNEQFF.